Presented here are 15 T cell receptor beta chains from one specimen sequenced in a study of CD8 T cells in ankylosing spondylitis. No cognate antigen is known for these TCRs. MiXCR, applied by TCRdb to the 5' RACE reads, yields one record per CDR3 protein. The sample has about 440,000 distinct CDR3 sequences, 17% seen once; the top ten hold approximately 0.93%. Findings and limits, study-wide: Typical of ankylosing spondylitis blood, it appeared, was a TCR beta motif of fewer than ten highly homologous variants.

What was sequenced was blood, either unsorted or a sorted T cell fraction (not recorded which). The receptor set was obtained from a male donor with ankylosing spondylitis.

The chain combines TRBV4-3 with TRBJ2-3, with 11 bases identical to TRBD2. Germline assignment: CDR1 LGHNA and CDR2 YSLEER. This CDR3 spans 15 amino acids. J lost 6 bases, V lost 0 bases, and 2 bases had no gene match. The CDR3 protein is CASSQESSGGDTQYF. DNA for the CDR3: TGCGCCAGCAGCCAAGAGTCTAGCGGGGGGGATACGCAGTATTTT.

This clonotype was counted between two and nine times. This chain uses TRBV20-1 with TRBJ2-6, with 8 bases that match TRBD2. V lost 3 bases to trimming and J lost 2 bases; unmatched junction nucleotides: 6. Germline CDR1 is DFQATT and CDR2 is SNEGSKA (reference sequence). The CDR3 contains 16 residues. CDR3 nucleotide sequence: TGCAGTGCTAGTGCAGGACTAGCTGCTGGGGCCAACGTCCTGACTTTC. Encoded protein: CSASAGLAAGANVLTF.

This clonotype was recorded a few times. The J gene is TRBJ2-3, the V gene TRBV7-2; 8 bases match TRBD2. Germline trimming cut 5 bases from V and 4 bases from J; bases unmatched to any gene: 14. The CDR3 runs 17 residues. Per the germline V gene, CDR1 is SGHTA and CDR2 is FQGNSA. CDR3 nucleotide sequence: TGTGCCAGCAGCCCCCGGTTTAGCGGGATATGGGCAGATACGCAGTATTTT. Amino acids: CASSPRFSGIWADTQYF. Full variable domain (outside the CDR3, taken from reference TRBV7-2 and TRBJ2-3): GAGVSQSPSNKVTEKGKDVELRCDPISGHTALYWYRQSLGQGLEFLIYFQGNSAPDKSGLPSDRFSAERTGGSVSTLTIQRTQQEDSAVYLCASSPRFSGIWADTQYFGPGTRLTVL.

The CDR3 DNA follows: TGCAGTGCGAGACAGGGCGAGTCGTGGACTGAAGCTTTCTTT. It encodes CSARQGESWTEAFF. J is TRBJ1-1 and V is TRBV20-1; 7 bases align to TRBD1. Losses at the gene ends were 6 bases for V and 5 bases for J; bases not matched to a gene: 12. Per germline, CDR1 DFQATT and CDR2 SNEGSKA (reference sequence). The CDR3 runs 14 residues.

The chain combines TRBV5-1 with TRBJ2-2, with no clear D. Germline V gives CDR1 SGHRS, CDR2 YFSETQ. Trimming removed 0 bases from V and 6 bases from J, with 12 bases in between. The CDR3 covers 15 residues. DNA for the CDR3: TGCGCCAGCAGCTTGGATCCTAGTGCCCCCGGGGAGCTGTTTTTT. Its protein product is CASSLDPSAPGELFF.

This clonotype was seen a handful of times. CDR3 sequence: CASSVDRPYEQYF. In DNA form, the CDR3 reads TGTGCCAGCAGTGTTGACCGCCCGTACGAGCAGTACTTC. This rearrangement joins TRBV6-1 to TRBJ2-7; D call uncertain. Germline V lookup: CDR1 MNHNS, CDR2 SASEGT. This CDR3 has 13 amino acids. Trimming took off 4 bases at V and 4 bases at J, with 11 bases between the two ends.

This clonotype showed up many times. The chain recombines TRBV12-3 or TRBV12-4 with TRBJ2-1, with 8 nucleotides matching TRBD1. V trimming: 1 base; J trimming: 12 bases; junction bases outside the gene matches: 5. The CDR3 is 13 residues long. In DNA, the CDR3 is TGTGCCAGCAGTTTAGGTGGACAGGGTGGGCAGTTCTTC. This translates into CASSLGGQGGQFF.

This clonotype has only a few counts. The CDR3 reads CASSPYRDVKEKLFF. DNA for the CDR3: TGTGCCAGCAGCCCATACAGGGACGTCAAGGAAAAACTGTTTTTT. V and J are TRBV7-2 and TRBJ1-4; TRBD1 might be the D (6 bases). Germline V lookup: CDR1 SGHTA, CDR2 FQGNSA. The CDR3 has 15 amino acids. Trimming stripped 5 bases from V and 8 bases from J, with 18 bases between.

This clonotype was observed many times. CDR3 bases: TGCGGTGGGACAGCCCTGTACACCGGGGAGCTGTTTTTT. This encodes CGGTALYTGELFF. The J gene is TRBJ2-2, the V gene TRBV29-1; TRBD1 aligns across 7 bases. The germline V gene encodes CDR1 SQVTM and CDR2 ANQGSEA. This CDR3 is 13 amino acids long.

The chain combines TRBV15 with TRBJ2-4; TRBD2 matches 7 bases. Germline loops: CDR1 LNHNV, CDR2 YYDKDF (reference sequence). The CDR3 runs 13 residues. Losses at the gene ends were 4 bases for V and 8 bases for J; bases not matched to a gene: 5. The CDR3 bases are TGTGCCACCAGCAACCGACTAGCAGACATTCAGTACTTC. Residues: CATSNRLADIQYF. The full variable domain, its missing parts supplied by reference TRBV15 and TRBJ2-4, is DAMVIQNPRYQVTQFGKPVTLSCSQTLNHNVMYWYQQKSSQAPKLLFHYYDKDFNNEADTPDNFQSRRPNTSFCFLDIRSPGLGDTAMYLCATSNRLADIQYFGAGTRLSVL.

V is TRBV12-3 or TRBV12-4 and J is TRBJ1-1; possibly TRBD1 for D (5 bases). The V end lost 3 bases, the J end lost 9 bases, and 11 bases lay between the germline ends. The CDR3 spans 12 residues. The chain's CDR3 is CASSFWDYQAFF. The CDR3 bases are TGTGCCAGCAGTTTTTGGGACTACCAAGCTTTCTTT.

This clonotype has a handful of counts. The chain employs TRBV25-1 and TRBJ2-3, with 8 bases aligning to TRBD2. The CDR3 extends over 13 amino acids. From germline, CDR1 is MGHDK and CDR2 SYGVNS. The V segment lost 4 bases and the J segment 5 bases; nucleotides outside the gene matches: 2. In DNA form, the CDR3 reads TGTGCCAGCAGTGGCGGGGGGAAAGATACGCAGTATTTT. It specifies CASSGGGKDTQYF.

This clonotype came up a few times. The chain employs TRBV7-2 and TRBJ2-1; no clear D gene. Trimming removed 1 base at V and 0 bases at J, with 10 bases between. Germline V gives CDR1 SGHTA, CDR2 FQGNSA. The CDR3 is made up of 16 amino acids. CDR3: CASSLDAASSYNEQFF. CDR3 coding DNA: TGTGCCAGCAGCTTAGATGCAGCCAGCTCCTACAATGAGCAGTTCTTC. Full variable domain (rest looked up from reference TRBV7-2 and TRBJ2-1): GAGVSQSPSNKVTEKGKDVELRCDPISGHTALYWYRQSLGQGLEFLIYFQGNSAPDKSGLPSDRFSAERTGGSVSTLTIQRTQQEDSAVYLCASSLDAASSYNEQFFGPGTRLTVL.

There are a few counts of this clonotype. The CDR3 region has the DNA TGTGCCAGCAGCTCGAACCTACCGGGACTAGCGGGAGGGGGGCAGTATTTT. It specifies CASSSNLPGLAGGGQYF. The rearrangement links TRBV7-2 to TRBJ2-3; TRBD2 matches 16 bases. CDR3 length: 17 residues. The V segment lost 4 bases and the J segment 11 bases; nucleotides outside the gene matches: 12. Germline V CDR1 and CDR2: SGHTA, FQGNSA.

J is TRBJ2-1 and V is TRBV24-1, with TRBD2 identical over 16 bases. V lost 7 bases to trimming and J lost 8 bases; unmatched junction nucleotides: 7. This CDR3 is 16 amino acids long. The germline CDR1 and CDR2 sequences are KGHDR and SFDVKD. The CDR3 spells CATSGGTSGRAHEQFF. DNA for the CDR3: TGTGCCACCAGCGGCGGGACTAGCGGGAGGGCCCATGAGCAGTTCTTC.